These T cell receptor beta chains were read from a single sample in a study of OX40 agonist ivuxolimab in advanced cancers. Data came from immunoSEQ multiplex PCR; TCRdb stores just in-frame clones and leaves some out. The sample carries roughly 15,000 clones, 80% to 90% recorded once. Sequencing used CD4+ or CD8+ T cells sorted from blood, obtained in a trial of the OX40 agonist ivuxolimab. These receptors all stem from an adult with an advanced solid tumor such as melanoma, head and neck, liver or kidney cancer. The CDR3 runs from the conserved cysteine through the conserved F or W.

V,J,CDR3
TRBV9,TRBJ1-1,CASSVGTGLNTEAFF
TRBV19,TRBJ1-4,CASTAGTEKLFF
TRBV5-1,TRBJ2-7,CASSYLQGDLGEQYF
TRBV27,TRBJ1-2,CASSTGGLRGYTF
TRBV5-1,TRBJ1-2,CASRKDRGNYGYTF
TRBV7-6,TRBJ2-5,CASSLGNGQQETQYF
TRBV7-9,TRBJ2-1,CASSLEGGPNNEQFF
TRBV6-1,TRBJ2-1,CASSDAGGLFNEQFF
TRBV25-1,TRBJ2-2,CASSFLGRNTGELFF
TRBV9,TRBJ1-2,CASSAYTDYGYTF
TRBV4-3,TRBJ2-2,CASSQWTGGTGELFF
TRBV11-2,TRBJ1-2,CASSLAQIYGYTF
TRBV7-6,TRBJ2-2,CASSYEPEAGKKDTGELFF
TRBV7-2,TRBJ1-5,CASSSSGERSNQPQHF
TRBV10-2,TRBJ2-3,CASSAGTSGSGTDTQYF
TRBV7-6,TRBJ2-1,CASSFDRPQDEQFF
TRBV5-4,TRBJ2-7,CASSSPGGGEREQYF
TRBV28,TRBJ2-1,CASSSRLGGNEQFF
TRBV6-1,TRBJ2-1,CASSDTSVSEQFF
TRBV11-2,TRBJ2-7,CASSLAFPTGGSYEQYF
TRBV28,TRBJ1-2,CASSLGNYGYTF
TRBV4-3,TRBJ2-1,CASSQVWTVYNEQFF
TRBV13,TRBJ1-4,CASSFGQPNEKLFF
TRBV29-1,TRBJ1-1,CSAQPNTEAFF
TRBV7-6,TRBJ2-7,CASSPSGVGTYEQYF
TRBV19,TRBJ2-1,CASSTGLAGGLNEQFF
TRBV7-9,TRBJ2-6,CAGEEDGANVLTF
TRBV2,TRBJ1-4,CASTHPPGGAKANEKLFF
TRBV7-6,TRBJ1-1,CASSSQGGYTEAFF
TRBV30,TRBJ1-2,CAWHNYGYTF
TRBV7-4,TRBJ1-4,CASSLGHANEKLFF
TRBV21-1,TRBJ2-6,CASSPQHVKSSGANVLTF
TRBV15,TRBJ1-2,CATSGTYREPNYGYTF
TRBV9,TRBJ2-7,CASSVEPMYEQYF
TRBV11-2,TRBJ2-3,CASSLIFGGGRDTQYF
TRBV19,TRBJ2-1,CASSYGVHNEQFF
TRBV7-9,TRBJ2-3,CASMRVGVRADTQYF
TRBV4-3,TRBJ2-7,CASSQDWGGAAEQYF
TRBV19,TRBJ2-6,CASSPPGTGAYSGANVLTF
TRBV21-1,TRBJ2-2,CASSKVGLADAAGELFF
TRBV9,TRBJ2-7,CASSVSGTAFPYEQYF
TRBV9,TRBJ2-7,CASSVGTASSYEQYF